These T cell receptor beta chains were read from a single sample in a study of T cells in Graves' hyperthyroidism and ophthalmopathy. TCRdb fed the multiplex PCR reads into MiXCR, producing one record per CDR3 protein. The sample carries around 250,000 distinct CDR3 sequences, roughly 15% recorded once. Specimen: blood. Receptors were obtained from a woman in her thirties or forties with Graves' hyperthyroidism that later progressed to Graves' ophthalmopathy. Both conserved end residues are part of each CDR3. D genes are given only for firm matches. Where a row states a size, it is once, few, many or the class of an expanded clone; other rows omit it.

>TRBJ2-3|many|.|TRBV11-1
TGTGCCAGCAGCGCCGGACTCGCAGATACGCAGTATTTT
CASSAGLADTQYF
>TRBJ1-4|.|.|TRBV11-2
TGTGCCAGCAGCCTCTCTATGGGGGGAGAAAAACTGTTTTTT
CASSLSMGGEKLFF
>TRBJ1-1|many|.|TRBV18
TGTGCCAGCTCACAGGGGCGCGTGAACACTGAAGCTTTCTTT
CASSQGRVNTEAFF
>TRBJ2-7|many|TRBD1|TRBV10-2
TGCGCCAGCAGTGAGCCGGGACAGGGGGTGTACGAGCAGTACTTC
CASSEPGQGVYEQYF
>TRBJ1-1|few|TRBD1|TRBV7-9
TGTGCCAGCAGCTTAGATAGGGGGCAAAATCTGGCTGAAGCTTTCTTT
CASSLDRGQNLAEAFF
>TRBJ2-1|many|TRBD2|TRBV20-1
TGCAGTGCAGCTAGCGGGGGGTACAATGAGCAGTTCTTC
CSAASGGYNEQFF
>TRBJ1-6|.|TRBD1|TRBV2
TGTGCCAGCAGGGGGACAGGGGGATCACCCCTCCACTTT
CASRGTGGSPLHF
>TRBJ2-5|.|TRBD1|TRBV3-1
TGTGCCAGCAGCCAACCGGACAGGGGGCTCCAAGAGACCCAGTACTTC
CASSQPDRGLQETQYF
>TRBJ1-5|.|.|TRBV6-2/TRBV6-3
TGTGCCAGCAGTCACGGACGAGGACAGCCCCAGCATTTT
CASSHGRGQPQHF
>TRBJ1-6|.|.|TRBV9
TGTGCCAGCAGCGCCGCTGGTCGGGAGAATTCACCCCTCCACTTT
CASSAAGRENSPLHF
>TRBJ2-2|many|.|TRBV27
TGTGCCAGCAGTTTCTCGGTGGCCGCGAACACCGGGGAGCTGTTTTTT
CASSFSVAANTGELFF
>TRBJ1-1|many|.|TRBV6-1
TGTGCCGCTCGGGGGGAAAGAAGAGCTTTCTTT
CAARGERRAFF
>TRBJ2-1|many|TRBD1|TRBV5-1
TGCGCCAAGACAGGGTTGGATGAGCAGTTCTTC
CAKTGLDEQFF
>TRBJ2-5|few|.|TRBV29-1
TGCAGCGTCCCCTTAGGGGGAGGGCCATCAGAGACCCAGTACTTC
CSVPLGGGPSETQYF
>TRBJ2-1|many|TRBD1|TRBV3-1
TGTGCCAGCAGCCTCCGTGACAGGGCCTACAATGAGCAGTTCTTC
CASSLRDRAYNEQFF
>TRBJ2-7|.|TRBD1|TRBV3-1
TGTGCCAGCAGCCAAGATTCAGGGACAGGGGTTTTCTACGAGCAGTACTTC
CASSQDSGTGVFYEQYF
>TRBJ1-1|many|.|TRBV13
TGTGCCAGCAGCTCGACAGGATGGACTGAAGCTTTCTTT
CASSSTGWTEAFF
>TRBJ1-6|few|.|TRBV5-5
TGTGCCGGCAGCTTCAGGTACCCTGGGACTAATTCACCCCTCCACTTT
CAGSFRYPGTNSPLHF
>TRBJ2-2|few|.|TRBV4-1
TGCGCCAGCAGCCAATTGTGGTCCGGGGAGCTGTTTTTT
CASSQLWSGELFF
>TRBJ2-3|many|TRBD2|TRBV27
TGTGCCAGCAGTTCTGGACTAGAAATAGATACGCAGTATTTT
CASSSGLEIDTQYF
>TRBJ1-2|.|.|TRBV12-5
TGTGCTAGTGGTTTGCCAGGGGTTACCTATGGCTACACCTTC
CASGLPGVTYGYTF
>TRBJ2-5|many|.|TRBV11-2
TGTACCAGCAGCTTGGGACTGACGGCTCGGGAGACCCAGTACTTC
CTSSLGLTARETQYF
>TRBJ2-3|many|.|TRBV5-1
TGCGCCAGCAGCACGGGAATCACAGATACGCAGTATTTT
CASSTGITDTQYF
>TRBJ2-3|many|.|TRBV2
TGTGCCAGCAGTGAACAGGGTCTCACAGATACGCAGTATTTT
CASSEQGLTDTQYF
>TRBJ1-6|many|TRBD1|TRBV25-1
TGTGCCAGCAAATCCGGGACAGGGGTTTATTCACCCCTCCACTTT
CASKSGTGVYSPLHF
>TRBJ1-1|many|TRBD1|TRBV10-1
TGCGCCAGCAGTAGAAACAGGGGGCACGACACTGAAGCTTTCTTT
CASSRNRGHDTEAFF
>TRBJ2-1|many|TRBD2|TRBV7-2
TGTGCCAGCAGCCTAATGGGAGGGCCCTACAATGAGCAGTTCTTC
CASSLMGGPYNEQFF
>TRBJ2-3|many|.|TRBV11-2
TGTGCCAGCAGCTTCCACACAGATACGCAGTATTTT
CASSFHTDTQYF
>TRBJ2-1|few|TRBD2|TRBV5-5
TGTGCCAGCAGCTTTGGGGGGGAACTGACCTACAATGAGCAGTTCTTC
CASSFGGELTYNEQFF
>TRBJ1-6|many|TRBD1|TRBV19
TGTGCCAGTAGTATTGGGACAGTGGCGTGGAATTCACCCCTCCACTTT
CASSIGTVAWNSPLHF
>TRBJ2-4|many|.|TRBV2
TGTGCCAGCAGTGAAAGGGACATTCAGTACTTC
CASSERDIQYF
>TRBJ2-4|once|TRBD1|TRBV4-1
TGCGCCAGCAGCCAAGGTGGGACAGGAAACATTCAGTACTTC
CASSQGGTGNIQYF
>TRBJ2-1|many|.|TRBV30
TGTGCCTGTACCCTAGGGCTTGGGCAGTTCTTC
CACTLGLGQFF
>TRBJ1-1|many|.|TRBV20-1
TGCAGTGCCCCCTTAGCAATTGCACCTCTGAACACTGAAGCTTTCTTT
CSAPLAIAPLNTEAFF
>TRBJ2-2|many|.|TRBV11-2
TGTGCCAGCAGCTTACCTGTGGGTAACGGGGAGCTGTTTTTT
CASSLPVGNGELFF
>TRBJ2-2|.|.|TRBV5-1
TGCGCCAGCAGCCCCTGGAGGACCGGGGAGCTGTTTTTT
CASSPWRTGELFF
>TRBJ1-1|many|.|TRBV30
TGTGCCTGGAGTATAAGGGGGGAGCCCACTGAAGCTTTCTTT
CAWSIRGEPTEAFF
>TRBJ2-1|.|TRBD2|TRBV27
TGTGCCAGCAAAGCATCCGGGACTAGCGGGAGGGCTCCTAATGAGCAGTTCTTC
CASKASGTSGRAPNEQFF
>TRBJ2-1|many|TRBD1|TRBV6-1
TGTGCCAGCAGTGAAGGGACAGGGGCACTTAATGAGCAGTTCTTC
CASSEGTGALNEQFF
>TRBJ2-2|many|.|TRBV14
TGTGCCAGCAGCCAAGCACCCACGTACAACACCGGGGAGCTGTTTTTT
CASSQAPTYNTGELFF